These 28 T cell receptor beta chains were sequenced from one sample in a study of cytomegalovirus exposure and HLA in healthy donors. Vbeta (60) and Jbeta (13) primers were used in the PCR. Sequencing used immunoSEQ multiplex PCR; TCRdb keeps in-frame clones, though not all of them. The repertoire holds 150,000 to 180,000 clones, with roughly 70% as singletons. The sequenced sample consisted of PBMCs. These receptors were taken from a man aged 25 to 45 in good health and CMV-seronegative.

The rearrangement uses TRBV7-9 and TRBJ1-1; TRBD1 is a possible D gene (6 bases). Germline V gives CDR1 SEHNR, CDR2 FQNEAQ (reference sequence). The V end was cut by 6 bases, the J end by 4 bases, with 18 bases between. The CDR3 has 15 amino acids. For the CDR3, the DNA is TGTGCCAGCAGTCCGACCGACAGGTCGGCCACTGAAGCTTTCTTT. This codes for CASSPTDRSATEAFF.

This chain links TRBV27 with TRBJ2-3; D remains ambiguous. Germline CDR1 MNHEY, CDR2 SMNVEV (reference sequence). V lost 3 bases to trimming and J lost 0 bases, with 13 bases between them. CDR3 length: 16 amino acids. DNA for the CDR3: TGTGCCAGCAGTTTGGAGACTTTTCCTAGCACAGATACGCAGTATTTT. Its translation: CASSLETFPSTDTQYF.

V usage is TRBV18 and J usage is TRBJ2-5; D not certain. This CDR3 has 13 residues. CDR1 is KGHSH and CDR2 is LQKENI in the germline V gene. V lost 1 base and J 5 bases, leaving 8 bases between the germline ends. Written as DNA, the CDR3 is TGTGCCAGCTCACCACTGCCCGCGGAGACCCAGTACTTC. Translating gives CASSPLPAETQYF.

This clone was picked up one time. A read error may produce the germline difference seen at one junction end. The genes are TRBV7-9 and TRBJ2-7; a possible D gene is TRBD1 (6 bases). There are 12 residues in the CDR3. Germline loops: CDR1 SEHNR, CDR2 FQNEAQ (reference sequence). In nucleotides, the CDR3 is TGTTCCAGCAGCTCGGACAGCGGTGAGCAGTACTTC. It specifies CSSSSDSGEQYF.

The chain carries TRBV2 and TRBJ1-2; D uncertain. Trimming left V 1 base short and J 1 base short, with 7 bases between. The CDR3 sequence is 14 residues long. Germline assignment: CDR1 SNHLY and CDR2 FYNNEI. DNA of the CDR3: TGTGCCAGCAGTGAAGTCTACGGTAACTATGGCTACACCTTC. Its translation is CASSEVYGNYGYTF.

The genes are TRBV5-1 and TRBJ2-3; TRBD2 matches 10 bases. This CDR3 contains 16 residues. The ends lost 2 bases at V and 6 bases at J; junction bases unmatched: 9. Germline assignment: CDR1 SGHRS and CDR2 YFSETQ. The CDR3 reads CASSFERGGRIDTQYF. The DNA for the CDR3 is TGCGCCAGCAGCTTCGAGCGGGGGGGCCGGATTGATACGCAGTATTTT.

The chain is built from TRBV7-2 and TRBJ2-1; 12 bases fit TRBD2. V lost 1 base to trimming and J lost 8 bases; unmatched junction nucleotides: 12. The germline CDR1 and CDR2 sequences are SGHTA and FQGNSA. The length of the CDR3 is 18 residues. CDR3 coding DNA: TGTGCCAGCAGCTTAGGAAGGCTAGCGGGGGGGAAGATGGATGAGCAGTTCTTC. Residues: CASSLGRLAGGKMDEQFF.

As concerns this clone: An end of the junction differs from the germline gene, which may be a read error. V and J are TRBV6-5 and TRBJ1-2, with D possibly matching TRBD1 (6 bases). Germline loops: CDR1 MNHEY, CDR2 SVGAGI. The CDR3 runs 13 residues. The CDR3 region has the DNA TGTGCCAGCAGTAGCAGGGGAGTGGATGGCTACCCCTTC. This sequence encodes CASSSRGVDGYPF.

The table lists this clone with a few counts. J is TRBJ2-2 and V is TRBV4-1, with 14 bases matching TRBD2. This CDR3 has 17 residues. Germline CDR1 MGHRA, CDR2 YSYEKL. V lost 5 bases to trimming and J lost 2 bases; unmatched junction nucleotides: 4. CDR3: CASSLTSGGANTGELFF. Written as DNA, the CDR3 is TGCGCCAGCAGCTTGACTAGCGGGGGGGCCAACACCGGGGAGCTGTTTTTT.

The V call is TRBV7-6, the J call TRBJ2-3; maybe TRBD1 (6 bases). The germline gives CDR1 SGHVS, CDR2 FNYEAQ. The CDR3 contains 17 residues. V was shortened by 0 bases and J by 2 bases, with 15 bases between the two germline ends. The CDR3 DNA follows: TGTGCCAGCAGCTTAGCCGGGACAACCCTACACACAGATACGCAGTATTTT. As protein: CASSLAGTTLHTDTQYF.

This chain connects TRBV5-1 to TRBJ1-1, with D possibly TRBD1 on 6 matching bases. V was trimmed by 5 bases and J by 0 bases, leaving 11 bases between them. The CDR3 consists of 14 residues. Germline assignment: CDR1 SGHRS and CDR2 YFSETQ. CDR3 nucleotide sequence: TGCGCCAGCAGGGAGGGGGGGATGAACACTGAAGCTTTCTTT. Amino acid sequence: CASREGGMNTEAFF.

The chain combines TRBV6-1 with TRBJ1-1; TRBD1 might be the D (5 bases). Between the trimmed V and J ends, which lost 6 bases and 4 bases, there was a span of 18 bases. This CDR3 is built from 15 residues. The germline gives CDR1 MNHNS, CDR2 SASEGT. The CDR3 nucleotides are TGTGCCAGCAGGGCTTTAGGAGGGGTCCCCACTGAAGCTTTCTTT. It codes for CASRALGGVPTEAFF.

This chain links TRBV7-9 with TRBJ2-1, with 10 bases that match TRBD2. Germline V lookup: CDR1 SEHNR, CDR2 FQNEAQ (reference sequence). The CDR3 is 11 amino acids. J lost 15 bases, V lost 5 bases, and 4 bases had no gene match. The CDR3: CASSSGLAAFF. The CDR3 DNA is TGTGCCAGCAGCAGCGGACTAGCGGCGTTCTTC.

The rearrangement links TRBV5-1 to TRBJ2-1; 7 bases line up with TRBD2. Germline CDR1 SGHRS, CDR2 YFSETQ. The CDR3 totals 15 residues. Trimming at V came to 2 bases and at J to 0 bases, leaving 2 bases not matched to a gene. CDR3 in amino acids: CASSLAGSSYNEQFF. CDR3 coding DNA: TGCGCCAGCAGCTTAGCGGGGAGCTCCTACAATGAGCAGTTCTTC.

The CDR3 DNA reads TGTGCCAGCAGCCCTGGACAGGGTGGTAGCTACACCTTC. Translating gives CASSPGQGGSYTF. The gene calls are TRBV7-2 and TRBJ1-2; 8 bases match TRBD1. Germline V gene lookup returns CDR1 SGHTA and CDR2 FQGNSA. Losses at the gene ends were 5 bases for V and 9 bases for J; bases not matched to a gene: 8. The CDR3 loop spans 13 amino acids.

V usage is TRBV28 and J usage is TRBJ1-1; no firm D call. In germline, CDR1 is MDHEN, CDR2 SYDVKM. There are 14 residues in the CDR3. V was pared by 4 bases and J by 0 bases, with 9 bases between. CDR3 residues: CASSSLGMNTEAFF. CDR3 in DNA: TGTGCCAGCAGTTCCCTGGGCATGAACACTGAAGCTTTCTTT.

V usage is TRBV6-5 and J usage is TRBJ1-2; D is possibly TRBD1 (6 bases). Germline CDR1 reads MNHEY; CDR2 reads SVGAGI. Trimming took off 2 bases at V and 8 bases at J, with 12 bases between the two ends. The CDR3 totals 13 residues. The CDR3 DNA reads TGTGCCAGCAGTTACAGGCAGGGGATCGGCTACACCTTC. Amino acids: CASSYRQGIGYTF.

V is TRBV10-1 and J is TRBJ1-1; TRBD1 matches 9 bases. The J segment lost 5 bases and the V segment lost 3 bases, leaving 16 bases of the junction unmatched. This CDR3 has 18 residues. Germline CDR1 is WNHNN and CDR2 is SYGVQD (reference sequence). CDR3 region: CASSDPYRGLGCDTEAFF. The CDR3 DNA is TGCGCCAGCAGTGATCCCTACAGGGGGCTAGGGTGTGATACTGAAGCTTTCTTT.

The chain couples TRBV28 to TRBJ1-5; 9 bases fit TRBD1. CDR1 and CDR2 from the germline V gene are MDHEN and SYDVKM. CDR3 size: 17 residues. V gave up 2 bases and J gave up 2 bases; unmatched junction bases: 7. The CDR3 spells CASSLTQGAFRNQPQHF. The CDR3 nucleotides read TGTGCCAGCAGTTTAACACAGGGGGCCTTTCGCAATCAGCCCCAGCATTTT.

The chain couples TRBV5-1 to TRBJ1-2, with D unclear. Trimming left V 4 bases short and J 5 bases short, with 18 bases between. The CDR3 consists of 15 residues. Germline CDR1 is SGHRS and CDR2 is YFSETQ. The CDR3 spells CASSPDGDPPYGYTF. In DNA form, the CDR3 reads TGCGCCAGCAGCCCGGACGGGGATCCCCCTTATGGCTACACCTTC.

The CDR3: CASSNQGSNSPLHF. CDR3 bases: TGTGCCAGCAGTAATCAGGGAAGCAATTCACCCCTCCACTTT. V usage is TRBV6-6 and J usage is TRBJ1-6; maybe TRBD1 (5 bases). V shed 5 bases and J shed 7 bases, with 12 bases lying between them. The CDR3 has 14 amino acids. CDR1 is MNHNY, CDR2 SVGAGI, per germline (reference sequence).

This rearrangement joins TRBV6-5 to TRBJ2-1; 8 nucleotides agree with TRBD2. The germline V gene encodes CDR1 MNHEY and CDR2 SVGAGI. This CDR3 has 15 residues. V lost 6 bases to trimming and J lost 5 bases; unmatched junction nucleotides: 9. The CDR3 DNA reads as TGTGCCAGCAGCTCAACGGGGGGGACGAACAATGAGCAGTTCTTC. Translation: CASSSTGGTNNEQFF.

The CDR3 sequence is CASSLGLAPYEQYF. CDR3 DNA sequence: TGCGCCAGCAGCTTGGGACTAGCCCCCTACGAGCAGTACTTC. V and J are TRBV5-1 and TRBJ2-7; TRBD2 matches 7 bases. With 0 bases clipped from V and 2 bases from J, the junction kept 2 bases outside the gene matches. CDR1 is SGHRS and CDR2 is YFSETQ in the germline V gene. The CDR3 has 14 amino acids.

Only one count was recorded for this clone. CDR3 bases: TGTGCCAGCAGCCAGGCAGGACAGGGGGCCGGGGAGCTGTTTTTT. This encodes CASSQAGQGAGELFF. J is TRBJ2-2 and V is TRBV4-2, with 10 bases fitting TRBD1. The V gene's germline CDR1 is LGHNA and CDR2 YNFKEQ. V shed 3 bases, J shed 6 bases, and the junction held 4 bases outside the gene matches. CDR3 length: 15 amino acids.

This chain joins TRBV27 and TRBJ2-1; the match to TRBD1 covers 7 bases. This CDR3 is built from 12 residues. Per germline, CDR1 MNHEY and CDR2 SMNVEV (reference sequence). The trim removed 4 bases at V and 7 bases at J, leaving 1 base unmatched. CDR3 coding DNA: TGTGCCAGCAGTTCGACAGGGAATGAGCAGTTCTTC. This codes for CASSSTGNEQFF.

V is TRBV10-3 and J is TRBJ1-6; 10 nucleotides align to TRBD1. CDR1 is ENHRY, CDR2 SYGVKD, per germline. The V segment lost 0 bases and the J segment 4 bases; nucleotides outside the gene matches: 3. CDR3 size: 17 residues. The CDR3 region is CAISESGTGVYNSPLHF. CDR3 bases: TGTGCCATCAGTGAGTCCGGGACAGGGGTATATAATTCACCCCTCCACTTT.

The chain uses TRBV7-8 and TRBJ2-5; D gene unclear. The V gene's germline CDR1 is SGHVS and CDR2 FQNEAQ. The CDR3 loop spans 13 amino acids. Trimming cost V 2 bases and J 2 bases, with 6 bases left between them. The CDR3 reads CASSLHIQETQYF. Written as DNA, the CDR3 is TGTGCCAGCAGCTTACACATACAAGAGACCCAGTACTTC.

This chain links TRBV7-2 with TRBJ2-1, with 9 positions matching TRBD1. V lost 2 bases to trimming and J lost 5 bases; unmatched junction nucleotides: 4. The germline gives CDR1 SGHTA, CDR2 FQGNSA. This CDR3 comprises 15 residues. CDR3 nucleotide sequence: TGTGCCAGCAGCTTAAGAGGACAGGGGAACAATGAGCAGTTCTTC. It yields the protein CASSLRGQGNNEQFF. The full variable domain, completed using reference TRBV7-2 and TRBJ2-1, is GAGVSQSPSNKVTEKGKDVELRCDPISGHTALYWYRQSLGQGLEFLIYFQGNSAPDKSGLPSDRFSAERTGGSVSTLTIQRTQQEDSAVYLCASSLRGQGNNEQFFGPGTRLTVL.